This paragraph reports one T cell receptor (beta chain). The entry originates in a study of cytomegalovirus exposure and HLA in healthy donors. The PCR employed 60 Vbeta primers together with 13 Jbeta primers. TCRdb keeps only in-frame clones here, not all; method: immunoSEQ multiplex PCR. The profile covers 45,000 to 65,000 clones, with approximately 80% appearing a single time and 3.3% taken by the ten largest. V lost 2 bases and J 2 bases, leaving 9 bases between the germline ends. CDR1 MNHEY and CDR2 SMNVEV come from the germline V gene (reference sequence). The CDR3 has 15 residues. This sequence joins TRBV27 and TRBJ2-2, with D uncertain. This sequence was found in a woman aged 35 to 49 in good health and CMV-seropositive. Sequencing used PBMCs. CDR3 DNA: TGTGCCAGCAGTTTAGCGGAGTTTAACACCGGGGAGCTGTTTTTT. Translated: CASSLAEFNTGELFF.